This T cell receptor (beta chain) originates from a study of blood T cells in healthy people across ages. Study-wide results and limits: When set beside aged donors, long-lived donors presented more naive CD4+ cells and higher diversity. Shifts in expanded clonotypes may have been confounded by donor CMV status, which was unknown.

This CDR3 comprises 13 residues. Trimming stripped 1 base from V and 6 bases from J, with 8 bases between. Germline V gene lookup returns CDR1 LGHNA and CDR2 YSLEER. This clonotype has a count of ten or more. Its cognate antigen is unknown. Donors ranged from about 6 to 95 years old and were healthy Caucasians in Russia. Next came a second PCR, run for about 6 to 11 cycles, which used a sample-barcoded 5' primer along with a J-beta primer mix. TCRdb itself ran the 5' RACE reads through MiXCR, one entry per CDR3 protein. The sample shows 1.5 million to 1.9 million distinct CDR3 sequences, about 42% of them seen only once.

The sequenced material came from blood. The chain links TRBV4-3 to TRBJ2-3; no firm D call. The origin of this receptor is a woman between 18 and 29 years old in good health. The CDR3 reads CASSQGLTDTQYF. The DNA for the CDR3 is TGCGCCAGCAGCCAAGGGTTGACGGATACGCAGTATTTT.